This TCR beta chain was captured in a study of T cell responses to AZD1222 COVID-19 vaccine. As regards this clone: Its antigen is not identified.

Trimming took 0 bases from V and 0 from J, leaving 6 bases between them. Per germline, CDR1 WNHNN and CDR2 SYGVQD (reference sequence). The CDR3 totals 14 residues. Study observations and caveats: Elevations in Spike-specific TCR breadth and depth followed administration of two AZD1222 doses. Donors skewed white British and female; clonal diversity was possibly underestimated.

Clones were read by immunoSEQ multiplex PCR, and TCRdb kept only the in-frame ones, dropping some. The repertoire consists of about 74,000 clones, with more than 85% occurring once and the leading ten covering 8%. The specimen was peripheral blood, collected 28 days after the second AZD1222 dose. The source of this sequence is an adult who received the AZD1222 COVID-19 vaccine. This chain uses TRBV10-1 with TRBJ2-7; D possibly corresponds to TRBD2 (5 bases). CDR3 sequence: CASSESGSSYEQYF. CDR3 in DNA: TGCGCCAGCAGTGAGTCTGGGAGCTCCTACGAGCAGTACTTC.